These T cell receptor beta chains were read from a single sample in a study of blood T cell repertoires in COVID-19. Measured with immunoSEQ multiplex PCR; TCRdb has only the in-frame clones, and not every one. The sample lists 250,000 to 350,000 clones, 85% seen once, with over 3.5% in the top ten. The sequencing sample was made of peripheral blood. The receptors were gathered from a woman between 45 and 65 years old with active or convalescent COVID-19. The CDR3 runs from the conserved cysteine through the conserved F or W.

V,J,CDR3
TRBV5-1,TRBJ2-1,CASSSAQTSGSYNEQFF
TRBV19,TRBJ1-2,CASSTPGGRFNYGYTF
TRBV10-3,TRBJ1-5,CAMSRDKNQPQHF
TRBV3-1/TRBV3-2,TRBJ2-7,CASSQDLDRAYEQYF
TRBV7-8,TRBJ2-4,CASSLDGQGKNIQYF
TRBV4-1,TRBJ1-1,CASRHPGKNTEAFF
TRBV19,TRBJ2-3,CASKSSRSTDTQYF
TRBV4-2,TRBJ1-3,CASSQDTGAGNTIYF
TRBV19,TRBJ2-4,CASSAGAKNIQYF
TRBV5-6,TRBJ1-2,CASSPGQLYGYTF
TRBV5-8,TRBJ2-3,CASSLPAGGGTDTQYF
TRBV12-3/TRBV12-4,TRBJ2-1,CASSASGNEQFF
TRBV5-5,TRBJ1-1,CASSLASGTPREAFF
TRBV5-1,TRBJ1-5,CASSLVPGSNQPQHF
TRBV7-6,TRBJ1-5,CASSLVKLINQPQHF
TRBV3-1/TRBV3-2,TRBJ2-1,CASSQGTSGSNEQFF
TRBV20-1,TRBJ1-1,CSASRKGVLMWDTEAFF
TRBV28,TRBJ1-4,CASSLGGRGREKLFF
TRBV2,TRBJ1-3,CASWARANGNTIYF
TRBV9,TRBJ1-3,CASREGIGDYGNTIYF
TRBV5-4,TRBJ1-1,CASSLSRGMNTEAFF
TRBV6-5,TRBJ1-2,CASSKASGSHGYTF
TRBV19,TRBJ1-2,CASSPSDRALYGYTF
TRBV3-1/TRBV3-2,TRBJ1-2,CASSQAPGELYGYTF
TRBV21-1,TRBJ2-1,CASSKLLAASYNEQFF
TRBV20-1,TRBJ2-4,CSASDRVAKNIQYF
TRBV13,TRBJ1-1,CASATGGGRTEAFF
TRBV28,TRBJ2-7,CASSEYRRPYEQYF
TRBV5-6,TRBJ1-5,CASSSLQQGSNQPQHF
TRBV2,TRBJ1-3,CASSGAYSGNTIYF
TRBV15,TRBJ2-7,CATSRLSRLGGEQYF
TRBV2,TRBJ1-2,CASRVGSYGYTF
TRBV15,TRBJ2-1,CATSREGAGRGNEQFF
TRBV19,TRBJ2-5,CASSTRRLAGETQYF
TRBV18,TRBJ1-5,CASSPEVSGQPQHF
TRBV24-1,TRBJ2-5,CATSAIGGVETQYF
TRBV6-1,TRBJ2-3,CASLPRLGGDTQYF
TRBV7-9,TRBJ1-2,CASSSSGTGNGYTF
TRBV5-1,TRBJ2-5,CASSWGLAGLQETQYF
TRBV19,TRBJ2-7,CASSIGLSYEQYF
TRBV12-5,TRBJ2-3,CASGLVETLPHTQYF
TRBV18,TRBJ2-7,CASSPGQGNYEQYF
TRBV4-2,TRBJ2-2,CASSQDRIRGLANTGELFF
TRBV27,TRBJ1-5,CASSRDDSNQPQHF
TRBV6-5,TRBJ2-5,CASSKDRVEETQYF
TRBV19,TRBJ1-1,CASSIGGVTEAFF
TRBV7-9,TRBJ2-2,CAVLSGTGGYAGELFF
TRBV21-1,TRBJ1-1,CASSKGGRDDTEAFF
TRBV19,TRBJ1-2,CASSMALGASYGYTF
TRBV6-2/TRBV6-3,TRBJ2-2,CASSYLNTGELFF
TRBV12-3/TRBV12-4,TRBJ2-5,CASSLTGAETQYF
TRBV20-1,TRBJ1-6,CSASLAGRSYNSPLHF
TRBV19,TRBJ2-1,CASASGRNEQFF
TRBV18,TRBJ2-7,CASSPFGGSAEQYF
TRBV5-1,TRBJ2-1,CASTSSGSGGNEQFF
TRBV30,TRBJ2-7,CAWSVFSGSQPYEQYF
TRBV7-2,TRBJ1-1,CASSLVAGLNTEAFF
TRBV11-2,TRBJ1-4,CASTTGQHNEKLFF
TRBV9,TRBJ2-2,CASSVTGTRSPGELFF
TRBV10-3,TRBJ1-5,CATGRQGGNQPQHF